The clone carrying this TCR beta chain was found a few times. CDR3 length: 12 residues. V was clipped by 2 bases and J by 7 bases, with 6 bases between them. Germline assignment: CDR1 MDHEN and CDR2 SYDVKM. This sample stems from a study of cytomegalovirus exposure and HLA in healthy donors. It was with 60 Vbeta and 13 Jbeta primers that the PCR ran. Sequencing used immunoSEQ multiplex PCR; TCRdb keeps in-frame clones, though not all of them. The data show about 150,000 clones, roughly 10% seen once. All the people who gave samples were healthy bone marrow donors. Nominally healthy donors were sampled, though unrecorded immune exposures were likely.

This chain connects TRBV28 to TRBJ1-5; D is ambiguous. The specimen was PBMCs. The TCR sequence derives from a male donor in good health and CMV-seronegative. The CDR3 DNA follows: TGTGCCAGCAGTTTAATCGGGCAGCCCCAGCATTTT. It codes for CASSLIGQPQHF. The whole variable domain, remainder taken from reference TRBV28 and TRBJ1-5, is DVKVTQSSRYLVKRTGEKVFLECVQDMDHENMFWYRQDPGLGLRLIYFSYDVKMKEKGDIPEGYSVSREKKERFSLILESASTNQTSMYLCASSLIGQPQHFGDGTRLSIL.